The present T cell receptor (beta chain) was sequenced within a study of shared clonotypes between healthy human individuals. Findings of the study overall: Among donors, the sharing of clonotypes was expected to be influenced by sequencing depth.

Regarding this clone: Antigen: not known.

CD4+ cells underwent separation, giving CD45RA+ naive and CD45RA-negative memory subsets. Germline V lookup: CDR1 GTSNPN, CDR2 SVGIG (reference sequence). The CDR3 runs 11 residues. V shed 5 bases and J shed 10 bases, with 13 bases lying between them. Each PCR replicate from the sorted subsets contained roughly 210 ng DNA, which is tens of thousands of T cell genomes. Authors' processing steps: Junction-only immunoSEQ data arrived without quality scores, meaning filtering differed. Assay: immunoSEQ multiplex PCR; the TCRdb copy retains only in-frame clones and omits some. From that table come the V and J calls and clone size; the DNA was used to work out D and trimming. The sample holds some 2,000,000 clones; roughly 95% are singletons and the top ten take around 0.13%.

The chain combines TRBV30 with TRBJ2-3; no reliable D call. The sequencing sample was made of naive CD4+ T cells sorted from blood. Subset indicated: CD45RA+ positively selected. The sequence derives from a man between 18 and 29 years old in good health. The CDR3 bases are TGTGCCTGGGGCAGGCTCAAGTCGCAGTATTTT. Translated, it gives CAWGRLKSQYF.